Presented here are 4 T cell receptor beta chains from one specimen sequenced in a study of T cell repertoires in cytomegalovirus infection. MiXCR was run by TCRdb on the reads, yielding one entry per CDR3 protein. The sample carries some 230,000 distinct CDR3 sequences, 22% recorded once. Sequencing was performed on CD8+ T cells from PBMCs. The origin of the receptors is a human donor in good health (CMV status not recorded). Some clones in this sample may be carry-over from other donors' samples.

The chain recombines TRBV12-3 or TRBV12-4 with TRBJ1-2; 9 nucleotides align to TRBD1. This CDR3 has 14 amino acids. The trim removed 6 bases at V and 7 bases at J, leaving 9 bases unmatched. The CDR3 DNA reads TGTGCCAGCAGAGGACCGGGACAGGGTCCTGGCTACACCTTC. This sequence encodes CASRGPGQGPGYTF.

In this sample, this clonotype turned up a few times. A read error may account for a junction end that differs from germline. V is TRBV19 and J is TRBJ1-1, with D unclear. CDR1 and CDR2 (germline): LNHDA, SQIVND (reference sequence). The CDR3 length is 12 residues. The DNA for the CDR3 is TGTGCCAGTAGCCCTACTACCATCGGCGGTATCTTT. Protein: CASSPTTIGGIF.

There are many counts of this clonotype. The CDR3 region has the DNA TGTGCCAGCAGTTTCCCAGCGGGGGACCAAGAGACCCAGTACTTC. Residues: CASSFPAGDQETQYF. The gene calls are TRBV12-3 or TRBV12-4 and TRBJ2-5; 8 positions agree with TRBD2. Trimming took 3 bases from V and 0 from J; bases not matched to a gene: 3. The CDR3 runs to 15 residues.

The CDR3 region is CASSHRVNEKLFF. The CDR3, as DNA: TGTGCCAGCAGTCACAGGGTTAATGAAAAACTGTTTTTT. This rearrangement joins TRBV28 to TRBJ1-4; D perhaps matches TRBD1 (6 bases). CDR1 MDHEN and CDR2 SYDVKM come from the germline V gene. Trimming cost V 5 bases and J 4 bases, with 8 bases left between them. This CDR3 comprises 13 residues.